One sample yielded the 20 T cell receptor beta chains listed below, sequenced in a study of blood T cell repertoires in COVID-19. Measured with immunoSEQ multiplex PCR; TCRdb has only the in-frame clones, and not every one. This sample yields 180,000 or so clones, of which more than 65% are seen a single time; approximately 2.5% belongs to the top ten. What was sequenced was peripheral blood. The receptors derive from a human donor with acute or convalescent COVID-19. The donor label of this sample is uncertain.

This sequence joins TRBV28 and TRBJ2-1; 9 bases are a match to TRBD1. J lost 6 bases, V lost 7 bases, and 10 bases had no gene match. This CDR3 contains 15 residues. Germline CDR1 is MDHEN and CDR2 is SYDVKM. The CDR3 nucleotides read TGTGCCAGCACATCCCCGGGACAGGGATCCAATGAGCAGTTCTTC. Translated: CASTSPGQGSNEQFF.

The J gene is TRBJ1-1, the V gene TRBV10-1; D is unresolved. Germline V lookup: CDR1 WNHNN, CDR2 SYGVQD (reference sequence). The CDR3 extends over 14 amino acids. The V end was cut by 6 bases, the J end by 5 bases, with 16 bases between. CDR3 nucleotides: TGCGCCAGCAGCCGGGAAAATGTAGGGACTGAAGCTTTCTTT. This sequence encodes CASSRENVGTEAFF.

The chain recombines TRBV18 with TRBJ1-1, with D perhaps matching TRBD1 (5 bases). There are 13 residues in the CDR3. V lost 5 bases and J lost 3, with 10 bases in between. Germline V gives CDR1 KGHSH, CDR2 LQKENI. CDR3 sequence: CASSGTADTEAFF. The CDR3 DNA sequence: TGTGCCAGCTCAGGGACTGCGGACACTGAAGCTTTCTTT.

V and J are TRBV5-1 and TRBJ2-2, with D maybe TRBD1 (5 bases). The length of the CDR3 is 15 residues. With 0 bases removed from V and 1 base from J, the gap between germline ends came to 7 bases. Germline V gives CDR1 SGHRS, CDR2 YFSETQ. The CDR3 spells CASSLETGNTGELFF. In nucleotides, the CDR3 is TGCGCCAGCAGCTTGGAAACAGGGAACACCGGGGAGCTGTTTTTT.

This chain joins TRBV5-1 and TRBJ1-1, with 8 bases aligning to TRBD1. Germline V gives CDR1 SGHRS, CDR2 YFSETQ. J gave up 1 base and V 7 bases, and 9 bases lay outside the gene matches. The CDR3 covers 15 residues. The CDR3 bases are TGCGCCAGCCGACGCTCAGGGGGCGGGAACACTGAAGCTTTCTTT. It translates to CASRRSGGGNTEAFF.

The rearrangement links TRBV28 to TRBJ2-7, with TRBD2 matching 11 bases. Germline trimming cut 6 bases from V and 3 bases from J; bases unmatched to any gene: 10. Germline V gene lookup returns CDR1 MDHEN and CDR2 SYDVKM. The CDR3 sequence is 16 residues long. CDR3 sequence reads: CASSQTGLAAFYEQYF. DNA for the CDR3: TGTGCCAGCAGCCAAACGGGACTAGCGGCCTTCTACGAGCAGTACTTC.

This rearrangement joins TRBV7-2 to TRBJ2-1; weak D call: TRBD2 (6 bases). Germline values: CDR1 SGHTA, CDR2 FQGNSA. Between the trimmed V and J ends, which lost 2 bases and 5 bases, there was a span of 13 bases. CDR3 length: 15 residues. The CDR3 loop reads CASSLNWGDHNEQFF. CDR3 nucleotides: TGTGCCAGCAGCTTAAATTGGGGGGACCACAATGAGCAGTTCTTC. The full variable domain, rest sourced from reference TRBV7-2 and TRBJ2-1, is GAGVSQSPSNKVTEKGKDVELRCDPISGHTALYWYRQSLGQGLEFLIYFQGNSAPDKSGLPSDRFSAERTGGSVSTLTIQRTQQEDSAVYLCASSLNWGDHNEQFFGPGTRLTVL.

V gene TRBV23-1 combines with J gene TRBJ2-2; 7 positions agree with TRBD1. TRBV23-1 has ORF status, its function being uncertain. V trimming: 2 bases; J trimming: 7 bases; junction bases outside the gene matches: 1. This CDR3 is 13 amino acids long. The CDR3 spells CASSQRTGGELFF. CDR3 DNA sequence: TGCGCCAGCAGTCAACGGACAGGCGGGGAGCTGTTTTTT.

The genes are TRBV11-2 and TRBJ1-1; D is perhaps TRBD1 (6 bases). Per germline, CDR1 SGHAT and CDR2 FQNNGV. This CDR3 region has 18 residues. Trimming pared 0 bases from V and 5 bases from J, leaving 22 bases between. Written as DNA, the CDR3 is TGTGCCAGCAGCTTAGATCCCTGGCAGGGGTATGCTGGGACTGAAGCTTTCTTT. As protein: CASSLDPWQGYAGTEAFF.

The V call is TRBV7-2, the J call TRBJ2-3; 14 nucleotides agree with TRBD2. Germline CDR1 and CDR2: SGHTA and FQGNSA. V was pared by 5 bases and J by 3 bases, with 4 bases of the junction left unmatched. This CDR3 is 16 amino acids long. CDR3 nucleotide sequence: TGTGCCAGCAGCCCCCGGACTAGCGGGGGGACAGATACGCAGTATTTT. Translated, it gives CASSPRTSGGTDTQYF. Full variable domain (remainder filled in from reference TRBV7-2 and TRBJ2-3): GAGVSQSPSNKVTEKGKDVELRCDPISGHTALYWYRQSLGQGLEFLIYFQGNSAPDKSGLPSDRFSAERTGGSVSTLTIQRTQQEDSAVYLCASSPRTSGGTDTQYFGPGTRLTVL.

The V and J genes are TRBV5-1 and TRBJ2-7; 13 bases match TRBD2. Trimming took 6 bases from V and 6 from J; bases not matched to a gene: 6. There are 14 residues in the CDR3. Germline lookup yields CDR1 SGHRS and CDR2 YFSETQ. CDR3 residues: CASTAGTSGAEQYF. CDR3 DNA sequence: TGCGCCAGCACCGCCGGGACTAGCGGGGCCGAGCAGTACTTC.

The chain has TRBV15 and TRBJ2-2; 9 positions agree with TRBD2. CDR3 size: 15 residues. Germline CDR1 and CDR2: LNHNV and YYDKDF (reference sequence). The V gene end was trimmed by 0 bases and the J gene end by 8 bases; junction bases not matched to a gene: 4. CDR3 coding DNA: TGTGCCACCAGCAGAGAGCGGGGGGGAGGTGGGGAGCTGTTTTTT. Its translation is CATSRERGGGGELFF.

The chain employs TRBV2 and TRBJ1-1, with 9 bases matching TRBD1. This CDR3 contains 14 residues. The V and J ends lost 5 bases and 3 bases, in that order; junction bases with no gene match: 4. The germline V gene encodes CDR1 SNHLY and CDR2 FYNNEI. CDR3: CASSIQGADTEAFF. The CDR3 coding sequence is TGTGCCAGCAGTATACAGGGGGCAGACACTGAAGCTTTCTTT.

This clone was observed once. CDR3 bases: TGTGCCAGCAGTGAATTGGGGGGTCAGCCCCAGCATTTT. Translated, it gives CASSELGGQPQHF. V usage is TRBV6-1 and J usage is TRBJ1-5, with D perhaps TRBD1 (5 bases). CDR1 MNHNS and CDR2 SASEGT come from the germline V gene. V lost 2 bases and J 6 bases, leaving 8 bases between the germline ends. This CDR3 comprises 13 residues.

The chain has TRBV19 and TRBJ1-4; no clear D gene. Looked up from germline, CDR1 is LNHDA and CDR2 is SQIVND (reference sequence). The CDR3 totals 15 residues. The germline V and J ends were trimmed by 5 bases and 5 bases, with 15 bases remaining between them. CDR3 sequence: CASSSGITLNEKLFF. CDR3 in DNA: TGTGCCAGTAGTTCCGGGATAACATTAAATGAAAAACTGTTTTTT. The full variable domain, with the rest looked up from reference TRBV19 and TRBJ1-4, is DGGITQSPKYLFRKEGQNVTLSCEQNLNHDAMYWYRQDPGQGLRLIYYSQIVNDFQKGDIAEGYSVSREKKESFPLTVTSAQKNPTAFYLCASSSGITLNEKLFFGSGTQLSVL.

The gene calls are TRBV6-6 and TRBJ1-1, with D perhaps TRBD1 (6 bases). The CDR3 totals 14 residues. The V end lost 7 bases, the J end lost 3 bases, and 15 bases lay between the germline ends. CDR1 MNHNY and CDR2 SVGAGI come from the germline V gene (reference sequence). CDR3 loop: CASTSRGADTEAFF. DNA of the CDR3: TGTGCCAGCACCTCCCGGGGGGCGGACACTGAAGCTTTCTTT.

The V gene is TRBV7-3, the J gene TRBJ2-2, with D uncertain. This CDR3 has 13 residues. The V gene lost 3 bases and the J gene lost 1 base, with 3 bases spanning the gap. CDR1 is SGHTA, CDR2 FQGTGA, per germline. CDR3 region: CASSFKNTGELFF. CDR3 in DNA: TGTGCCAGCAGCTTTAAGAACACCGGGGAGCTGTTTTTT.

The chain joins TRBV5-1 to TRBJ2-3, with D perhaps matching TRBD1 (5 bases). The CDR3 is 14 amino acids. CDR1 and CDR2 (germline): SGHRS, YFSETQ. V lost 2 bases and J 2 bases, leaving 9 bases between the germline ends. CDR3 residues: CASSLQDFTDTQYF. DNA for the CDR3: TGCGCCAGCAGCTTACAGGATTTCACAGATACGCAGTATTTT. Full variable domain (outside the CDR3, taken from reference TRBV5-1 and TRBJ2-3): KAGVTQTPRYLIKTRGQQVTLSCSPISGHRSVSWYQQTPGQGLQFLFEYFSETQRNKGNFPGRFSGRQFSNSRSEMNVSTLELGDSALYLCASSLQDFTDTQYFGPGTRLTVL.

The chain couples TRBV30 to TRBJ1-1, with D unclear. The CDR3 runs to 11 residues. V dropped 1 base and J dropped 7 bases, with 7 bases sitting between them. The germline V gene has CDR1 GTSNPN and CDR2 SVGIG (reference sequence). The CDR3 reads CAWSGMSEAFF. As DNA, the CDR3 is TGTGCCTGGAGTGGTATGAGTGAAGCTTTCTTT.

The chain combines TRBV4-1 with TRBJ2-1; 7 bases are shared with TRBD2. V was clipped by 0 bases and J by 4 bases; unmatched bases: 3. The CDR3 is 15 residues long. Germline V gives CDR1 MGHRA, CDR2 YSYEKL. The CDR3 loop reads CASSQDSSGYNEQFF. In nucleotides, the CDR3 is TGCGCCAGCAGCCAAGACTCTAGCGGTTACAATGAGCAGTTCTTC.